This is a list of T cell receptor beta chains from one sample in a study of shared clonotypes between healthy human individuals. Assay: immunoSEQ multiplex PCR; the TCRdb copy retains only in-frame clones and omits some. Counted here are 450,000 to 550,000 clones, approximately 85% occurring once; the ten biggest clones make up roughly 13%. Sequencing input: PBMCs. The receptors were sampled from a woman between 40 and 50 years old in good health. Some clones in this sample may be carry-over from other donors' samples. CDR3s include the opening cysteine and the closing phenylalanine or tryptophan. Each record gives: CDR3 length, V gene, D gene, clone size, J gene, CDR3 protein, CDR3 DNA. A D gene is named only where the DNA matches it firmly. The size of a clone is reported for some rows only, either as once, few or many, or as a class for expanded clones.

len: 14; v_gene: TRBV30; d_gene: .; abundance: .; j_gene: TRBJ2-7; CDR3aa: CAWSGNSGSREQYF; CDR3nt: TGTGCCTGGAGTGGTAACAGCGGTTCCCGCGAGCAGTACTTC
len: 15; v_gene: TRBV28; d_gene: TRBD1; abundance: .; j_gene: TRBJ2-2; CDR3aa: CASSSGQLNTGELFF; CDR3nt: TGTGCCAGCAGTTCGGGACAGTTGAACACCGGGGAGCTGTTTTTT
len: 14; v_gene: TRBV7-8; d_gene: .; abundance: many; j_gene: TRBJ1-2; CDR3aa: CASSLEDSGEGYTF; CDR3nt: TGTGCCAGCAGCTTAGAAGATTCAGGGGAAGGCTACACCTTC
len: 13; v_gene: TRBV18; d_gene: .; abundance: .; j_gene: TRBJ1-2; CDR3aa: CASSPPGRGGYTF; CDR3nt: TGTGCCAGCTCACCACCCGGCCGTGGGGGCTACACCTTC
len: 16; v_gene: TRBV4-3; d_gene: .; abundance: once; j_gene: TRBJ2-2; CDR3aa: CASSNQFDSFSGELFF; CDR3nt: TGCGCCAGCAGCAACCAGTTCGACAGTTTTAGCGGGGAGCTGTTTTTT
len: 14; v_gene: TRBV7-8; d_gene: .; abundance: .; j_gene: TRBJ1-1; CDR3aa: CASSLGRRNTEAFF; CDR3nt: TGTGCCAGCAGCTTAGGACGGAGGAACACTGAAGCTTTCTTT
len: 15; v_gene: TRBV15; d_gene: .; abundance: .; j_gene: TRBJ2-7; CDR3aa: CATSRGGEGMNEQYF; CDR3nt: TGTGCCACCAGCAGAGGGGGAGAAGGGATGAACGAGCAGTACTTC
len: 14; v_gene: TRBV6-1; d_gene: TRBD1; abundance: .; j_gene: TRBJ2-7; CDR3aa: CASRILTGMYEQYF; CDR3nt: TGTGCCAGCAGGATATTGACAGGGATGTACGAGCAGTACTTC
len: 16; v_gene: TRBV9; d_gene: TRBD2; abundance: .; j_gene: TRBJ2-7; CDR3aa: CASSVDASGRVYEQYF; CDR3nt: TGTGCCAGCAGCGTAGATGCTAGCGGGAGGGTCTACGAGCAGTACTTC
len: 15; v_gene: TRBV6-5; d_gene: .; abundance: .; j_gene: TRBJ2-2; CDR3aa: CASSYRWSTPGELFF; CDR3nt: TGTGCCAGCAGTTACCGATGGTCTACCCCCGGGGAGCTGTTTTTT
len: 15; v_gene: TRBV2; d_gene: TRBD1; abundance: .; j_gene: TRBJ1-2; CDR3aa: CASKSRTGGRDGYTF; CDR3nt: TGTGCCAGCAAATCAAGAACAGGGGGCCGGGATGGCTACACCTTC
len: 16; v_gene: TRBV7-9; d_gene: .; abundance: few; j_gene: TRBJ1-3; CDR3aa: CASSNEARGPGNTIYF; CDR3nt: TGTGCCAGCAGCAACGAAGCACGGGGGCCTGGAAACACCATATATTTT
len: 19; v_gene: TRBV15; d_gene: TRBD2; abundance: many; j_gene: TRBJ2-7; CDR3aa: CATSRDGGRLADLTYEQYF; CDR3nt: TGTGCCACCAGCAGAGATGGCGGGAGGCTAGCGGACCTAACCTACGAGCAGTACTTC
len: 16; v_gene: TRBV2; d_gene: TRBD1; abundance: .; j_gene: TRBJ1-5; CDR3aa: CASQRGTGNSNQPQHF; CDR3nt: TGTGCCAGCCAACGAGGGACAGGGAATAGCAATCAGCCCCAGCATTTT
len: 17; v_gene: TRBV4-2; d_gene: TRBD1; abundance: .; j_gene: TRBJ1-2; CDR3aa: CASSQDRGQGFLSGYTF; CDR3nt: TGTGCCAGCAGCCAAGATCGAGGACAGGGGTTCTTGTCTGGCTACACCTTC
len: 15; v_gene: TRBV5-1; d_gene: TRBD2; abundance: many; j_gene: TRBJ2-1; CDR3aa: CASSLEGLARNEQFF; CDR3nt: TGCGCCAGCAGCTTGGAGGGACTAGCGAGGAATGAGCAGTTCTTC
len: 16; v_gene: TRBV19; d_gene: TRBD1; abundance: .; j_gene: TRBJ2-5; CDR3aa: CASSSPRTGQQETQYF; CDR3nt: TGTGCCAGTAGTTCCCCCAGGACAGGACAACAAGAGACCCAGTACTTC
len: 15; v_gene: TRBV4-1; d_gene: .; abundance: .; j_gene: TRBJ2-7; CDR3aa: CASSPGLAIPYEQYF; CDR3nt: TGCGCCAGCAGCCCAGGACTCGCCATCCCCTACGAGCAGTACTTC
len: 15; v_gene: TRBV7-9; d_gene: .; abundance: few; j_gene: TRBJ1-1; CDR3aa: CASSPAGRWNTEAFF; CDR3nt: TGTGCCAGCAGCCCGGCGGGGCGGTGGAACACTGAAGCTTTCTTT
len: 14; v_gene: TRBV2; d_gene: TRBD1; abundance: .; j_gene: TRBJ2-5; CDR3aa: CASAQTGYQETQYF; CDR3nt: TGTGCCAGCGCCCAGACAGGGTACCAAGAGACCCAGTACTTC
len: 15; v_gene: TRBV27; d_gene: TRBD2; abundance: .; j_gene: TRBJ2-1; CDR3aa: CASRIGGSSYNEQFF; CDR3nt: TGTGCCAGCAGAATCGGCGGGAGCTCCTACAATGAGCAGTTCTTC
len: 11; v_gene: TRBV20-1; d_gene: .; abundance: .; j_gene: TRBJ2-7; CDR3aa: CSAPTAGPTSF; CDR3nt: TGCAGTGCCCCTACGGCGGGACCAACGAGCTTC
len: 18; v_gene: TRBV27; d_gene: TRBD1; abundance: few; j_gene: TRBJ2-3; CDR3aa: CASSEGQGIFLITDTQYF; CDR3nt: TGTGCCAGCAGTGAAGGACAGGGGATATTCCTCATCACAGATACGCAGTATTTT
len: 15; v_gene: TRBV18; d_gene: .; abundance: .; j_gene: TRBJ1-1; CDR3aa: CASSQYHGQSHEAFF; CDR3nt: TGTGCCAGCTCCCAATACCACGGACAGTCCCATGAAGCTTTCTTT
len: 18; v_gene: TRBV7-9; d_gene: .; abundance: .; j_gene: TRBJ2-6; CDR3aa: CASSPYRTDSSGANVLTF; CDR3nt: TGTGCCAGCAGCCCATACCGGACAGACTCCTCTGGGGCCAACGTCCTGACTTTC
len: 14; v_gene: TRBV9; d_gene: .; abundance: few; j_gene: TRBJ1-1; CDR3aa: CASSVEGSSTEAFF; CDR3nt: TGTGCCAGCAGCGTAGAGGGCTCAAGCACTGAAGCTTTCTTT
len: 16; v_gene: TRBV19; d_gene: TRBD1; abundance: .; j_gene: TRBJ2-1; CDR3aa: CASRQRGTGVYNEQFF; CDR3nt: TGTGCCAGTAGGCAGCGAGGGACAGGGGTCTACAATGAGCAGTTCTTC
len: 15; v_gene: TRBV7-3; d_gene: .; abundance: .; j_gene: TRBJ1-2; CDR3aa: CASSLSGGPGYGYTF; CDR3nt: TGTGCCAGCAGCTTAAGTGGGGGCCCGGGGTATGGCTACACCTTC
len: 13; v_gene: TRBV19; d_gene: TRBD1; abundance: .; j_gene: TRBJ1-4; CDR3aa: CASRNRGNEKLFF; CDR3nt: TGTGCCAGTAGGAACAGGGGAAACGAAAAACTGTTTTTT
len: 15; v_gene: TRBV9; d_gene: TRBD1; abundance: .; j_gene: TRBJ1-2; CDR3aa: CASSVTGVANYGYTF; CDR3nt: TGTGCCAGCAGCGTAACAGGGGTAGCTAACTATGGCTACACCTTC
len: 15; v_gene: TRBV7-8; d_gene: .; abundance: .; j_gene: TRBJ2-7; CDR3aa: CASSPGTNLLLEQYF; CDR3nt: TGTGCCAGCAGCCCGGGGACCAATCTACTACTTGAGCAGTACTTC
len: 13; v_gene: TRBV11-3; d_gene: .; abundance: .; j_gene: TRBJ2-1; CDR3aa: CASSFNRAAEQFF; CDR3nt: TGTGCCAGCAGCTTCAACAGGGCGGCTGAGCAGTTCTTC
len: 14; v_gene: TRBV10-3; d_gene: TRBD1; abundance: .; j_gene: TRBJ1-2; CDR3aa: CAISEKGAGYGYTF; CDR3nt: TGTGCCATCAGTGAGAAGGGGGCCGGCTATGGCTACACCTTC
len: 15; v_gene: TRBV11-2; d_gene: TRBD1; abundance: .; j_gene: TRBJ2-5; CDR3aa: CASSLAPDREETQYF; CDR3nt: TGTGCCAGCAGCTTAGCGCCGGACAGGGAGGAGACCCAGTACTTC
len: 15; v_gene: TRBV7-8; d_gene: TRBD1; abundance: .; j_gene: TRBJ2-7; CDR3aa: CASSFGTVLRYEQYF; CDR3nt: TGTGCCAGCAGCTTCGGGACAGTTCTTCGCTACGAGCAGTACTTC
len: 12; v_gene: TRBV7-2; d_gene: .; abundance: few; j_gene: TRBJ2-1; CDR3aa: CASSLGSEPPFF; CDR3nt: TGTGCCAGCAGCTTAGGTTCCGAACCTCCGTTCTTC
len: 16; v_gene: TRBV6-6; d_gene: .; abundance: .; j_gene: TRBJ1-3; CDR3aa: CASSYVYSSSGNTIYF; CDR3nt: TGTGCCAGCAGTTACGTGTACAGCTCCTCTGGAAACACCATATATTTT
len: 13; v_gene: TRBV7-2; d_gene: .; abundance: .; j_gene: TRBJ2-4; CDR3aa: CATSGKSKNIQYF; CDR3nt: TGTGCCACCTCGGGGAAATCCAAAAACATTCAGTACTTC